Following are 7 T cell receptor beta chains from one sample sequenced in a study of T cells in localized non-small cell lung cancer. Produced via immunoSEQ multiplex PCR; TCRdb's table is partial and in-frame only. The sample shows around 25,000 clones, about 90% of them seen only once. The sequencing here drew on peripheral blood, taken before any cancer treatment. These receptors were obtained from a male donor aged 60 or over with stage II squamous cell lung carcinoma.

The rearrangement joins TRBV19 to TRBJ2-5; 9 bases align to TRBD2. Germline V gene sequence: CDR1 LNHDA, CDR2 SQIVND (reference sequence). The ends lost 3 bases at V and 1 base at J; junction bases unmatched: 3. This CDR3 is built from 15 residues. As DNA, the CDR3 is TGTGCCAGTAGTATCGGACTAGCGTCCCAAGAGACCCAGTACTTC. Protein product: CASSIGLASQETQYF.

V gene TRBV6-1 combines with J gene TRBJ1-1, with unresolved D. Trimming shortened V by 10 bases and J by 11 bases, and 20 bases separated the two germline ends. Germline V gene data show CDR1 as MNHNS and CDR2 as SASEGT. There are 12 residues in the CDR3. This chain's CDR3 is CATETTQPRAFF. For the CDR3, the DNA is TGTGCCACTGAGACCACTCAACCGAGGGCTTTCTTT.

The V gene is TRBV5-1, the J gene TRBJ2-3; D possibly corresponds to TRBD2 (6 bases). The CDR3 loop spans 15 amino acids. Germline V lookup: CDR1 SGHRS, CDR2 YFSETQ. The V and J ends lost 4 bases and 4 bases respectively, with 16 bases between them. The CDR3 nucleotides read TGCGCCAGCAGCCCCGCGGGACTTAGGGCAGATACGCAGTATTTT. Encoded protein: CASSPAGLRADTQYF.

The chain couples TRBV10-3 to TRBJ1-2; D unresolved. The length of the CDR3 is 14 residues. Trimming removed 6 bases from V and 0 bases from J, with 11 bases in between. Per germline, CDR1 ENHRY and CDR2 SYGVKD. Written as DNA, the CDR3 is TGTGCCATCAGCCCCCGGGAAGCTAACTATGGCTACACCTTC. It translates to CAISPREANYGYTF.

V and J are TRBV6-1 and TRBJ1-1; 7 bases fit TRBD1. Germline CDR1 is MNHNS and CDR2 is SASEGT. The CDR3 length is 14 residues. V shed 7 bases and J 7 bases; nucleotides not matched to a gene: 12. CDR3 region: CASTPEQGIYEAFF. CDR3 sequence (DNA): TGTGCCAGCACTCCCGAACAGGGGATTTATGAAGCTTTCTTT.

This chain joins TRBV2 and TRBJ2-7; 12 nucleotides match TRBD2. The CDR3 contains 16 residues. Germline V lookup: CDR1 SNHLY, CDR2 FYNNEI. Unmatched junction bases numbered 7, after V lost 3 bases and J lost 4 bases. CDR3 in amino acids: CASSEATSGRWYEQYF. The CDR3 bases are TGTGCCAGCAGTGAGGCTACTAGCGGGAGGTGGTACGAGCAGTACTTC.

The chain joins TRBV7-2 to TRBJ2-3, with TRBD2 matching over 10 bases. In germline, CDR1 is SGHTA, CDR2 FQGNSA. There are 15 residues in the CDR3. The V gene end was trimmed by 3 bases and the J gene end by 6 bases; junction bases not matched to a gene: 6. The chain's CDR3 is CASSLVAGGVDTQYF. In DNA, the CDR3 is TGTGCCAGCAGCTTGGTAGCGGGGGGCGTGGATACGCAGTATTTT.